A selection of T cell receptor beta chains follows, all from one sample in a study of blood T cell repertoires in COVID-19. Repertoires were generated with immunoSEQ multiplex PCR, while TCRdb's copy carries only in-frame clones and drops some. Among about 62,000 clones, 70% to 90% were seen once, and the ten largest hold under 1.5%. What was sequenced was peripheral blood. These receptors came from a woman aged 80 or older with acute or convalescent COVID-19. Each CDR3 is given with its conserved first and last residue. D genes are given only for firm matches. Size tells how often a clone was seen (once, few, many) or the class of an expanded clone, and some rows leave it out.

V	J	size	D	CDR3	DNA
TRBV6-2/TRBV6-3	TRBJ1-4	.	TRBD1	CASSPVGTEVEKLFF	TGTGCCAGCAGCCCGGTGGGGACAGAAGTTGAAAAACTGTTTTTT
TRBV19	TRBJ2-2	.	TRBD2	CASSRAAGGFTGELFF	TGTGCCAGTAGTAGGGCAGCGGGAGGTTTCACCGGGGAGCTGTTTTTT
TRBV5-4	TRBJ2-2	.	TRBD2	CASSLNPAGVRGGELFF	TGTGCCAGCAGCTTGAACCCAGCGGGAGTACGCGGCGGGGAGCTGTTTTTT
TRBV30	TRBJ2-5	.	TRBD1	CAWGTGTGGEETQYF	TGTGCCTGGGGTACCGGGACAGGGGGGGAAGAGACCCAGTACTTC
TRBV19	TRBJ2-5	.	.	CASSLQDYAETQYF	TGTGCCAGTAGTCTTCAGGACTACGCGGAGACCCAGTACTTC
TRBV3-1/TRBV3-2	TRBJ2-3	.	.	CASSQGLGDTQYF	TGTGCCAGCAGCCAGGGCTTGGGAGATACGCAGTATTTT
TRBV6-5	TRBJ1-2	.	TRBD1	CASSPRQGSLYGYTF	TGTGCCAGCAGTCCGCGACAGGGATCCTTATATGGCTACACCTTC
TRBV6-6	TRBJ1-1	.	TRBD1	CASSSQGAEAFF	TGTGCCAGCAGTTCACAGGGGGCTGAAGCTTTCTTT
TRBV5-4	TRBJ2-5	.	.	CASSAGGREQETQYF	TGTGCCAGCAGCGCCGGGGGGCGGGAACAAGAGACCCAGTACTTC
TRBV2	TRBJ1-2	once	.	CASSEGTALGYTF	TGTGCCAGCAGTGAAGGGACAGCGCTGGGCTACACCTTC
TRBV5-1	TRBJ2-5	.	.	CASSKGTAKETQYF	TGCGCCAGCAGCAAAGGGACTGCAAAAGAGACCCAGTACTTC
TRBV18	TRBJ1-6	.	.	CASSPTPEGSPLHF	TGTGCCAGCTCACCAACGCCAGAGGGTTCACCCCTCCACTTT
TRBV19	TRBJ1-5	.	.	CASSIGAVHNQPQHF	TGTGCCAGTAGTATAGGGGCAGTACACAATCAGCCCCAGCATTTT
TRBV6-6	TRBJ1-5	.	TRBD1	CASSYATGVSNQPQHF	TGTGCCAGCAGTTACGCAACAGGGGTGAGCAATCAGCCCCAGCATTTT
TRBV28	TRBJ1-3	.	.	CASSLINLPGNTIYF	TGTGCCAGCAGTCTAATAAACTTGCCTGGAAACACCATATATTTT
TRBV3-1/TRBV3-2	TRBJ2-7	.	TRBD2	CASSHPSGSSYEQYF	TGTGCCAGCAGCCATCCTAGCGGGAGCTCCTACGAGCAGTACTTC
TRBV3-1/TRBV3-2	TRBJ1-2	.	.	CASAPAGFRYGYTF	TGTGCCAGCGCACCAGCGGGATTTCGGTATGGCTACACCTTC
TRBV5-1	TRBJ1-1	.	.	CASSFGQKPVEAFF	TGCGCCAGCAGCTTCGGACAGAAACCTGTTGAAGCTTTCTTT
TRBV13	TRBJ2-1	.	.	CASSPRDFYNEQFF	TGTGCCAGCAGCCCTCGGGACTTTTACAATGAGCAGTTCTTC
TRBV24-1	TRBJ1-1	few	TRBD1	CATRGQGPGGTEAFF	TGTGCCACCAGGGGACAGGGGCCGGGTGGGACTGAAGCTTTCTTT
TRBV28	TRBJ2-4	.	.	CASTLGLAGKNIQYF	TGTGCCAGCACCCTGGGACTGGCTGGTAAAAACATTCAGTACTTC
TRBV7-2	TRBJ2-1	.	.	CASSLGLLWNNEQFF	TGTGCCAGCAGCTTGGGCCTCCTTTGGAACAATGAGCAGTTCTTC
TRBV3-1/TRBV3-2	TRBJ2-2	few	TRBD1	CASSPGQGANTGELFF	TGTGCCAGCAGCCCCGGACAGGGGGCGAACACCGGGGAGCTGTTTTTT
TRBV30	TRBJ1-3	few	TRBD1	CAWRTGFGNTIYF	TGTGCCTGGAGGACAGGGTTTGGAAACACCATATATTTT
TRBV10-3	TRBJ2-3	.	.	CAIGGGGMGGTDTQYF	TGTGCCATCGGGGGGGGCGGCATGGGTGGCACAGATACGCAGTATTTT
TRBV7-9	TRBJ1-2	.	TRBD1	CASSLTPRGYEGYTF	TGTGCCAGCAGCTTAACCCCCAGGGGGTACGAAGGCTACACCTTC
TRBV5-4	TRBJ2-7	few	.	CASSLASGLREQYF	TGTGCCAGCAGCTTGGCGAGTGGGCTCCGCGAGCAGTACTTC
TRBV2	TRBJ1-3	.	TRBD1	CASDPGQGRGNTIYF	TGTGCCAGTGATCCGGGACAGGGGAGAGGAAACACCATATATTTT
TRBV5-1	TRBJ1-2	.	TRBD1	CASSLGSRGLPSTF	TGCGCCAGCAGCTTGGGGAGCAGGGGGCTGCCCAGCACCTTC
TRBV19	TRBJ1-5	.	TRBD1	CASRPDRGNQPQHF	TGTGCCAGTAGACCCGACAGGGGCAATCAGCCCCAGCATTTT
TRBV9	TRBJ2-5	.	.	CASSGGLLGGETQYF	TGTGCCAGCAGCGGGGGATTACTAGGGGGAGAGACCCAGTACTTC
TRBV29-1	TRBJ1-1	.	.	CSGGMNTEAFF	TGCAGCGGAGGGATGAACACTGAAGCTTTCTTT
TRBV7-9	TRBJ1-1	.	.	CASTQFGGAAEAFF	TGTGCCAGCACCCAATTCGGGGGAGCAGCTGAAGCTTTCTTT
TRBV18	TRBJ2-5	.	.	CASSPLDSEETQYF	TGTGCCAGCTCACCGCTCGACAGTGAAGAGACCCAGTACTTC
TRBV18	TRBJ1-4	once	.	CASSRVGAATNEKLFF	TGTGCCAGCTCACGGGTAGGGGCTGCAACTAATGAAAAACTGTTTTTT